This TCR beta chain was found in a study of Graves' ophthalmopathy and Graves' hyperthyroidism. The length of the CDR3 is 13 residues. Germline loops: CDR1 GTSNPN, CDR2 SVGIG (reference sequence). Trimming pared 7 bases from V and 3 bases from J, leaving 16 bases between. Beta-chain TCR CDR3 regions were amplified from RNA transcripts. The library came from an HTBI-primed first-round RT-PCR and a second-round multiplex PCR. TCRdb passed the multiplex PCR reads through MiXCR, listing each CDR3 protein once. The sample records 620,000 or so distinct CDR3 sequences, 22% being singletons. Overall study findings and caveats: Most expanded clonotypes in thyroid above 0.001 frequency also showed up in blood.

This clonotype came up a few times. Its antigen is as yet unknown. Patients with other autoimmune diseases, uncontrolled infections, pregnancy or lactation were excluded. Material: peripheral blood. The gene calls are TRBV30 and TRBJ2-7; possible D gene TRBD2, 6 bases. This receptor was taken from a woman in her late teens or twenties with stable Graves' hyperthyroidism. Some clones in this sample may be carry-over from other donors' samples. The CDR3 DNA is TGTGCCTCTAACCCCGGGGGACTCTACGAGCAGTACTTC. Residues: CASNPGGLYEQYF.